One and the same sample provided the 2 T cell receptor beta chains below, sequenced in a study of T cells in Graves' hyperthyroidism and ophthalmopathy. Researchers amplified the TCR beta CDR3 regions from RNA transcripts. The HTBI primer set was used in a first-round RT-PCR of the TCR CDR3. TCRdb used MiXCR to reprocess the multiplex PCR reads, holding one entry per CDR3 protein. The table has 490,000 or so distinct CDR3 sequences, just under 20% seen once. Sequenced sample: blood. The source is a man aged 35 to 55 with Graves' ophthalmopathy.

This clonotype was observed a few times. The CDR3 coding sequence is TGTGCCAGCAGCGCCGGGGGGGCTGGAAACACCATATATTTT. Its protein is CASSAGGAGNTIYF. The chain has TRBV7-3 and TRBJ1-3; tentative D call: TRBD1 (5 bases). V was clipped by 5 bases and J by 2 bases, with 10 bases between them. The CDR3 runs 14 residues. Per germline, CDR1 SGHTA and CDR2 FQGTGA.

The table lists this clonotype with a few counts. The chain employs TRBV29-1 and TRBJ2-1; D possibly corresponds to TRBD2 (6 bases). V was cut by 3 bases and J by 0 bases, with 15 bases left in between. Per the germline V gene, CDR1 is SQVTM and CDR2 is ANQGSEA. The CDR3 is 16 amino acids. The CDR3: CSVEGGSGTSYNEQFF. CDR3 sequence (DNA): TGCAGCGTTGAGGGAGGTAGCGGTACCTCCTACAATGAGCAGTTCTTC.